What follows is one TCR beta chain and its context. The antigen is undetermined. This entry comes from a study of regulatory T cells in long-lasting Graves disease. As for the study in general: Disease was considered persistent Graves' disease after over 5 years of antithyroid drugs (with positive TSH receptor antibodies).

V lost 0 bases to trimming and J lost 5 bases, with 7 bases between them. The CDR3 contains 12 residues. Germline assignment: CDR1 DFQATT and CDR2 SNEGSKA (reference sequence). Overall study results and limits: Persistent Graves' patients showed less TCR diversity than newly diagnosed patients showed.

The time point here: persistent/refractory GD, antithyroid drugs over 5 years with positive TRAb. RNA extracted from PBMCs served as the sequencing template. For TCR beta, libraries came from iRepertoire HTBI primers and Arm-PCR of CDR3 regions. TCRdb redid the calling of the multiplex PCR reads with MiXCR, one entry per CDR3 protein. This table holds hundreds of thousands of distinct CDR3 sequences, around a fifth found once. The chain has TRBV20-1 and TRBJ1-1; D is undetermined. The sample consisted of peripheral blood mononuclear cells (PBMCs), taken when the disease was refractory, from a patient treated with antithyroid drugs. The sequence derives from a female donor with Graves disease. The CDR3 sequence is CSARDLKTEAFF. The CDR3, as DNA: TGCAGTGCTAGAGATCTTAAGACTGAAGCTTTCTTT.